The T cell receptor (beta chain) under discussion was sequenced for a study of cytotoxic CD8 clonotypes in ibrutinib-treated CLL. Some clones are missing from TCRdb's copy, which holds only in-frame ones; the method was immunoSEQ multiplex PCR. The sample lists some 200,000 clones, over 65% seen once, with 5.5% to 6% in the top ten. Whole-study results and caveats: Sample timing was unmatched between remission and later-progressing patients; lymph nodes unstudied.

This clone appeared once. The antigen remains unidentified. This CDR3 contains 21 residues. CDR1 is SGHTA and CDR2 is FQGTGA in the germline V gene. V was cut by 0 bases and J by 0 bases, with 26 bases left in between. The J gene is TRBJ1-1, the V gene TRBV7-3; D may be TRBD1 (5 bases). The sequence was collected from a human donor with chronic lymphocytic leukemia. Sample: PBMCs, taken after 12 months of ibrutinib treatment. The chain's CDR3 is CASSLTWNPRGRGLMNTEAFF. CDR3 DNA sequence: TGTGCCAGCAGCTTAACCTGGAATCCGCGGGGGAGAGGTCTGATGAACACTGAAGCTTTCTTT. Drawing the rest from reference TRBV7-3 and TRBJ1-1, the complete variable domain is GAGVSQTPSNKVTEKGKYVELRCDPISGHTALYWYRQSLGQGPEFLIYFQGTGAADDSGLPNDRFFAVRPEGSVSTLKIQRTERGDSAVYLCASSLTWNPRGRGLMNTEAFFGQGTRLTVV.